The 24 T cell receptor beta chains listed next were all sequenced from one sample in a study of T cell responses to AZD1222 COVID-19 vaccine. Data came from immunoSEQ multiplex PCR; TCRdb stores just in-frame clones and leaves some out. Of tens of thousands of clones in the sample, approximately 90% were seen once. Sequencing used peripheral blood, obtained on day 0 of AZD1222 vaccination. These receptors all stem from an adult in good health.

The chain links TRBV7-3 to TRBJ2-5; 15 bases map to TRBD2. The germline gives CDR1 SGHTA, CDR2 FQGTGA. This CDR3 has 16 residues. V lost 5 bases, J lost 5 bases, and 6 bases stayed unmatched. For the CDR3, the DNA is TGTGCCAGCAGCACGGGACTAGCGGGAGGCCGGGAGACCCAGTACTTC. Its protein product is CASSTGLAGGRETQYF.

This chain uses TRBV5-4 with TRBJ2-5; 14 bases are a match to TRBD2. Germline CDR1 is SGHNT and CDR2 is YYREEE (reference sequence). Trimming removed 5 bases from V and 5 bases from J; junction bases left unmatched: 8. The length of the CDR3 is 16 residues. The CDR3 loop reads CASSSPGLAGAETQYF. DNA for the CDR3: TGTGCCAGCAGTAGTCCGGGACTAGCGGGAGCGGAGACCCAGTACTTC.

Only one count was recorded for this clone. Distinct nucleotide sequences in the sample also encode this CDR3. The chain links TRBV7-3 to TRBJ1-1; 7 bases are a match to TRBD1. There are 13 residues in the CDR3. After removal of 3 bases from V and 3 bases from J, the junction contained 1 base not matched to a gene. Germline values: CDR1 SGHTA, CDR2 FQGTGA. DNA for the CDR3: TGTGCCAGCAGCTTCACAGGGGACACTGAAGCTTTCTTT. Amino acid sequence: CASSFTGDTEAFF.

The rearrangement links TRBV18 to TRBJ1-4, with D hard to call. Per germline, CDR1 KGHSH and CDR2 LQKENI. The CDR3 totals 14 residues. V gave up 2 bases and J gave up 4 bases, with 8 bases separating them. In nucleotides, the CDR3 is TGTGCCAGCTCACCAACACGGAGTAATGAAAAACTGTTTTTT. As protein: CASSPTRSNEKLFF.

In DNA form, the CDR3 reads TGTGCCAGCAGTTTAAGGGGACAGGGGGTGTATAGCAATCAGCCCCAGCATTTT. It is translated as CASSLRGQGVYSNQPQHF. This rearrangement joins TRBV27 to TRBJ1-5; 11 bases are shared with TRBD1. Per the germline V gene, CDR1 is MNHEY and CDR2 is SMNVEV (reference sequence). The CDR3 runs 18 residues. V lost 2 bases and J lost 0; bases outside the gene matches: 6.

This chain connects TRBV11-2 to TRBJ2-5; TRBD1 is a possible D gene (5 bases). CDR3 length: 12 residues. The V end was cut by 0 bases, the J end by 8 bases, with 7 bases between. The germline V gene has CDR1 SGHAT and CDR2 FQNNGV. In nucleotides, the CDR3 is TGTGCCAGCAGCTTAGATCAGGGCACCCAGTACTTC. It encodes CASSLDQGTQYF.

The V and J genes are TRBV7-2 and TRBJ2-5, with D uncertain. Germline V gene lookup returns CDR1 SGHTA and CDR2 FQGNSA. CDR3 length: 15 residues. V shed 0 bases and J shed 1 base, with 9 bases lying between them. This CDR3 reads CASSLAPGFQETQYF. Here the CDR3 DNA reads TGTGCCAGCAGCTTAGCCCCCGGTTTCCAAGAGACCCAGTACTTC.

The gene calls are TRBV6-6 and TRBJ2-3, with a possible D match to TRBD2 (6 bases). Trimming removed 7 bases from V and 1 base from J, with 12 bases in between. CDR1 is MNHNY and CDR2 is SVGAGI in the germline V gene (reference sequence). CDR3 length: 14 residues. The CDR3 DNA sequence: TGTGCCAGCAAATCGGAGGGGCGCACAGATACGCAGTATTTT. It translates to CASKSEGRTDTQYF.

The rearrangement joins TRBV5-4 to TRBJ2-7; TRBD2 agrees at 7 bases. CDR3 length equals 15 residues. J lost 3 bases, V lost 0 bases, and 6 bases had no gene match. Germline CDR1 SGHNT, CDR2 YYREEE (reference sequence). CDR3 protein: CASSLAQRGGYEQYF. The CDR3 nucleotides read TGTGCCAGCAGCTTGGCCCAGCGGGGAGGCTACGAGCAGTACTTC.

The chain carries TRBV28 and TRBJ2-7, with D possibly TRBD2 on 8 matching bases. Germline V gives CDR1 MDHEN, CDR2 SYDVKM. This CDR3 is built from 12 residues. The CDR3 protein is CAAGGLGYEQYF. CDR3 in DNA: TGTGCAGCAGGGGGACTAGGCTACGAGCAGTACTTC.

The V gene is TRBV5-1, the J gene TRBJ2-5; 9 bases are a match to TRBD2. Trimming took 4 bases from V and 2 from J; bases not matched to a gene: 3. Per germline, CDR1 SGHRS and CDR2 YFSETQ. The CDR3 has 14 amino acids. CDR3 loop: CASSDTSGQETQYF. In DNA, the CDR3 is TGCGCCAGCAGCGATACTAGCGGGCAAGAGACCCAGTACTTC.

The V gene is TRBV24-1, the J gene TRBJ2-7, with TRBD2 matching 11 bases. Germline V gene data show CDR1 as KGHDR and CDR2 as SFDVKD. The length of the CDR3 is 17 residues. The J segment lost 2 bases and the V segment lost 4 bases, leaving 9 bases of the junction unmatched. This CDR3 is CATSEFVSGRAAYEQYF. DNA for the CDR3: TGTGCCACCAGTGAGTTTGTTAGCGGGAGGGCGGCCTACGAGCAGTACTTC.

The CDR3 region is CASSWQPWDSPLHF. The DNA for the CDR3 is TGTGCCAGCAGTTGGCAGCCATGGGATTCACCCCTCCACTTT. The chain employs TRBV28 and TRBJ1-6; D not certain. The CDR3 contains 14 residues. Germline CDR1 and CDR2: MDHEN and SYDVKM. V dropped 4 bases and J dropped 8 bases, with 12 bases sitting between them.

CDR3 DNA sequence: TGTGCCAGCAGCGTAGGTGAATTTAATGAAAAACTGTTTTTT. Its protein is CASSVGEFNEKLFF. This chain uses TRBV9 with TRBJ1-4, with D unresolved. The CDR3 length is 14 residues. In germline, CDR1 is SGDLS, CDR2 YYNGEE. V was pared by 0 bases and J by 4 bases, with 7 bases between.

The V and J genes are TRBV19 and TRBJ2-1; 11 nucleotides match TRBD1. This CDR3 has 15 residues. J gave up 1 base and V 8 bases, and 4 bases lay outside the gene matches. Germline-derived CDR1 and CDR2 are LNHDA and SQIVND (reference sequence). The CDR3 region has the DNA TGTGCCAGTGGACAGGGGGCAATTTCCTACAATGAGCAGTTCTTC. Its protein is CASGQGAISYNEQFF.

J is TRBJ1-2 and V is TRBV7-2, with D hard to call. Germline CDR1 SGHTA, CDR2 FQGNSA. V was pared by 6 bases and J by 3 bases, with 11 bases between. The length of the CDR3 is 13 residues. The CDR3 nucleotides read TGTGCCAGCAGTTCTCGCGGGGACTATGGCTACACCTTC. The encoded protein is CASSSRGDYGYTF.

V usage is TRBV28 and J usage is TRBJ2-3; possibly TRBD1 for D (6 bases). The germline V and J ends were trimmed by 3 bases and 0 bases, with 22 bases remaining between them. Looked up from germline, CDR1 is MDHEN and CDR2 is SYDVKM. This CDR3 region has 19 residues. This CDR3 reads CASSLGAPKTEYSTDTQYF. The DNA for the CDR3 is TGTGCCAGCAGTTTGGGGGCCCCAAAGACGGAATATAGCACAGATACGCAGTATTTT.

The chain has TRBV7-8 and TRBJ1-2, with a possible D match to TRBD1 (6 bases). The CDR3 loop spans 17 amino acids. V lost 6 bases, J lost 7 bases, and 27 bases lay in between. The germline gives CDR1 SGHVS, CDR2 FQNEAQ. The CDR3 sequence: CASRSPTRRGGMSGYTF. The CDR3 nucleotides read TGTGCCAGCAGATCCCCAACCCGCCGAGGGGGAATGAGTGGCTACACCTTC.

V is TRBV30 and J is TRBJ2-7; the D call may be TRBD1 or TRBD2 (6 bases each). The CDR3 extends over 15 amino acids. V lost 1 base to trimming and J lost 5 bases, with 18 bases between them. The germline CDR1 and CDR2 sequences are GTSNPN and SVGIG (reference sequence). The CDR3 region has the DNA TGTGCCTGGAGTGAACTAAGGGGGGCGAGGAACGAGCAGTACTTC. Residues: CAWSELRGARNEQYF.

The genes are TRBV30 and TRBJ2-3, with TRBD1 matching 7 bases. The CDR3 runs to 15 residues. Germline V gene sequence: CDR1 GTSNPN, CDR2 SVGIG (reference sequence). Trimming took 5 bases from V and 1 from J; bases not matched to a gene: 9. The CDR3 loop reads CAWGGVGTGTDTQYF. The DNA of the CDR3 is TGTGCCTGGGGAGGAGTAGGGACAGGCACAGATACGCAGTATTTT.

This clone was picked up a small number of times. The rearrangement links TRBV28 to TRBJ1-6, with D possibly TRBD1 on 5 matching bases. This CDR3 is built from 14 residues. V was cut by 8 bases and J by 14 bases, with 22 bases left in between. Germline assignment: CDR1 MDHEN and CDR2 SYDVKM. The CDR3 DNA sequence: TGTGCCAGCGCCGAGGTTGGGGGGGGTACGGCCCTCCACTTT. It specifies CASAEVGGGTALHF.

The gene calls are TRBV2 and TRBJ2-2; 7 bases align to TRBD1. Germline V gives CDR1 SNHLY, CDR2 FYNNEI. V shed 4 bases and J 7 bases; nucleotides not matched to a gene: 6. The CDR3 is 14 residues long. The CDR3 sequence: CASSVTTGIGELFF. The CDR3 bases are TGTGCCAGCAGTGTTACGACAGGGATCGGGGAGCTGTTTTTT.

The chain links TRBV15 to TRBJ2-7; weak D call: TRBD2 (6 bases). Trimming took off 1 base at V and 3 bases at J, with 22 bases between the two ends. The CDR3 sequence is 18 residues long. The V gene's germline CDR1 is LNHNV and CDR2 YYDKDF (reference sequence). CDR3 sequence reads: CATSRVLRTIRWGYEQYF. The DNA for the CDR3 is TGTGCCACCAGCAGAGTCCTCCGGACTATTCGGTGGGGCTACGAGCAGTACTTC.

The chain combines TRBV9 with TRBJ2-1; a possible D gene is TRBD1 (5 bases). Germline V gene data show CDR1 as SGDLS and CDR2 as YYNGEE. This CDR3 comprises 15 residues. The V and J ends lost 4 bases and 8 bases respectively, with 19 bases between them. In DNA form, the CDR3 reads TGTGCCAGCAGCACTCTAGGGTGGCTAGGGGATGAGCAGTTCTTC. It yields the protein CASSTLGWLGDEQFF.